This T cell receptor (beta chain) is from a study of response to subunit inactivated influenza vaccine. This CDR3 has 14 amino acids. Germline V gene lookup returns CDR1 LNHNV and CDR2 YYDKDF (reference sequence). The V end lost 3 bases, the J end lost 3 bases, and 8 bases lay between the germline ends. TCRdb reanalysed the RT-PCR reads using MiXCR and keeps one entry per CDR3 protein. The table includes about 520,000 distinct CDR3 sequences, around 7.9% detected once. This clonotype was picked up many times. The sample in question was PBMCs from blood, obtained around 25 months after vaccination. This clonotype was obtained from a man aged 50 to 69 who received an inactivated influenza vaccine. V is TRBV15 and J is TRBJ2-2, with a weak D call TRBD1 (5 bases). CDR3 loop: CATSSRVDTGELFF. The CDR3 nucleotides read TGTGCCACCAGCAGCAGGGTCGACACCGGGGAGCTGTTTTTT.